These 12 T cell receptor beta chains originate from one sample sequenced in a study of T-cell memory formation after mild COVID-19. TCRdb reprocessed the 5' RACE reads with MiXCR, giving one entry per CDR3 protein. The repertoire holds approximately 60,000 distinct CDR3 sequences, 9% to 9.5% seen once, with around 1.2% in the top ten. The source material was PBMCs or a T cell subset sorted from them (not recorded which). These receptors originate from a man aged 18 to 30 who had mild COVID-19 (a few samples of this study predate the infection). Cell type and time point are not known.

This clonotype was recorded at least ten times. The chain recombines TRBV12-3 or TRBV12-4 with TRBJ2-5, with 7 bases fitting TRBD2. The J segment lost 3 bases and the V segment lost 3 bases, leaving 4 bases of the junction unmatched. This CDR3 region has 14 residues. CDR3 residues: CASSFALAEETQYF. The CDR3 DNA follows: TGTGCCAGCAGTTTCGCCCTAGCGGAAGAGACCCAGTACTTC.

V is TRBV5-5 and J is TRBJ2-1; 12 bases map to TRBD2. The ends lost 5 bases at V and 3 bases at J; junction bases unmatched: 6. The germline V gene encodes CDR1 SGHKS and CDR2 YYEKEE (reference sequence). The CDR3 runs 16 residues. Here the CDR3 reads CASSFTSGGYYNEQFF. The CDR3 DNA is TGTGCCAGCAGTTTTACTAGCGGGGGGTACTACAATGAGCAGTTCTTC.

The J gene is TRBJ2-5, the V gene TRBV4-2, with D maybe TRBD2 (7 bases). Germline assignment: CDR1 LGHNA and CDR2 YNFKEQ. The CDR3 contains 16 residues. V lost 0 bases and J 5 bases, leaving 16 bases between the germline ends. The chain's CDR3 is CASSQDRRGGPETQYF. In DNA form, the CDR3 reads TGTGCCAGCAGCCAAGACAGAAGGGGGGGCCCGGAGACCCAGTACTTC.

The J gene is TRBJ2-3, the V gene TRBV2; 8 nucleotides agree with TRBD1. CDR3 length: 15 amino acids. The germline CDR1 and CDR2 sequences are SNHLY and FYNNEI. Trimming took 3 bases from V and 1 from J; bases not matched to a gene: 3. Here the CDR3 DNA reads TGTGCCAGCAGTGATGGACAGGGAGGCACAGATACGCAGTATTTT. Translating it yields CASSDGQGGTDTQYF.

This clonotype has a count of ten or more. The V call is TRBV5-1, the J call TRBJ1-6; tentative D call: TRBD1 (5 bases). Germline CDR1 and CDR2: SGHRS and YFSETQ. This CDR3 has 13 residues. Trimming took 0 bases from V and 7 from J, leaving 5 bases between them. CDR3 residues: CASSLGGNSPLHF. The CDR3 coding sequence is TGCGCCAGCAGCTTGGGGGGCAATTCACCCCTCCACTTT. The variable domain in full, with the rest retrieved from reference TRBV5-1 and TRBJ1-6, is KAGVTQTPRYLIKTRGQQVTLSCSPISGHRSVSWYQQTPGQGLQFLFEYFSETQRNKGNFPGRFSGRQFSNSRSEMNVSTLELGDSALYLCASSLGGNSPLHFGNGTRLTVT.

This clonotype appeared a few times. V gene TRBV10-3 combines with J gene TRBJ1-5; 7 bases align to TRBD1. The CDR3 covers 13 residues. The trim removed 8 bases at V and 3 bases at J, leaving 4 bases unmatched. Germline V gives CDR1 ENHRY, CDR2 SYGVKD. CDR3 in DNA: TGTGCCATCCGACAGGGCCTCAATCAGCCCCAGCATTTT. It translates to CAIRQGLNQPQHF.

DNA for the CDR3: TGTGCCTGGAGTGTACAGGGAATAGCTTTCTTT. Amino acids: CAWSVQGIAFF. The V and J genes are TRBV30 and TRBJ1-1; perhaps TRBD1 as D (6 bases). This CDR3 spans 11 amino acids. V shed 0 bases and J shed 10 bases, with 9 bases lying between them. The germline gives CDR1 GTSNPN, CDR2 SVGIG (reference sequence).

This clonotype was counted a few times. This chain links TRBV5-6 with TRBJ2-5; unclear D gene. V was cut by 2 bases and J by 4 bases, with 9 bases left in between. Germline CDR1 SGHDT, CDR2 YYEEEE. CDR3 size: 13 residues. The CDR3 DNA sequence: TGTGCCAGCAGCTTTACCAGCACAGAGACCCAGTACTTC. Translated, it gives CASSFTSTETQYF.

V gene TRBV6-6 combines with J gene TRBJ1-1, with TRBD1 as a possible D gene (6 bases). Germline V gene lookup returns CDR1 MNHNY and CDR2 SVGAGI (reference sequence). Deletions cut 6 bases from V and 3 bases from J, with 11 bases between. The CDR3 totals 13 residues. CDR3 loop: CASRPGEHTEAFF. The CDR3 bases are TGTGCCAGCAGACCAGGGGAACACACTGAAGCTTTCTTT.

The V call is TRBV29-1, the J call TRBJ1-5; no firm D call. CDR1 SQVTM and CDR2 ANQGSEA come from the germline V gene. Trimming took off 5 bases at V and 6 bases at J, with 8 bases between the two ends. The length of the CDR3 is 11 residues. The CDR3 DNA sequence: TGCAGCGTTTTTAGAGGTCAGCCCCAGCATTTT. This translates into CSVFRGQPQHF.

The chain uses TRBV20-1 and TRBJ1-2; D is perhaps TRBD1 (5 bases). This CDR3 region has 11 residues. Germline loops: CDR1 DFQATT, CDR2 SNEGSKA (reference sequence). CDR3 nucleotides: TGCGGCGGGGGGTTGTATGATGGCTACACCTTC. It translates to CGGGLYDGYTF.

The chain joins TRBV2 to TRBJ1-6; D call uncertain. The CDR3 length is 13 residues. Trimming pared 3 bases from V and 7 bases from J, leaving 7 bases between. Germline CDR1 SNHLY, CDR2 FYNNEI. The CDR3 region is CASSEQRNSPLHF. CDR3 in DNA: TGTGCCAGCAGTGAGCAGAGGAATTCACCCCTCCACTTT.